This TCR beta chain derives from a study of T cells in Graves' hyperthyroidism and ophthalmopathy. Study-wide points: With a median lead of roughly 6.8 months before onset, the model predicted ophthalmopathy. Most clonotypes expanded in the thyroid (above 0.001) were also present in blood. Stable hyperthyroidism was told apart from ophthalmopathy by a model built on 13 V-J features.

On this clonotype: Its antigen is not known.

TCR beta CDR3 regions were amplified from RNA. During a first-round RT-PCR of the TCR CDR3, the HTBI primer set was used. TCRdb itself ran the multiplex PCR reads through MiXCR, one entry per CDR3 protein. This sample has more than 35,000 distinct CDR3 sequences, with 49% found just once. With 8 bases removed from V and 6 bases from J, the gap between germline ends came to 11 bases. This CDR3 spans 12 amino acids. Germline V gene data show CDR1 as SNHLY and CDR2 as FYNNEI. The authors deemed Graves' hyperthyroidism stable absent ophthalmopathy progression within 18 months. Sequencing used peripheral blood or thyroid tissue (not recorded which). This clonotype originated in a woman in her forties or fifties with Graves' hyperthyroidism. V and J are TRBV2 and TRBJ1-5; possible D gene TRBD1, 5 bases. The CDR3 DNA follows: TGTGCCAGCGTAGGGGACGGTCAGCCCCAGCATTTT. Protein: CASVGDGQPQHF. Based on the CDR3 plus reference TRBV2 and TRBJ1-5, the full variable domain is EPEVTQTPSHQVTQMGQEVILRCVPISNHLYFYWYRQILGQKVEFLVSFYNNEISEKSEIFDDQFSVERPDGSNFTLKIRSTKLEDSAMYFCASVGDGQPQHFGDGTRLSIL.